These 21 T cell receptor beta chains came from one sample sequenced in a study of monozygotic twins with inflammatory bowel disease. From the 5' RACE reads, TCRdb lists one entry per CDR3 protein and no DNA. The listing contains about 450,000 distinct CDR3 sequences. The sequenced material came from blood. The receptors stem from a human donor with ulcerative colitis or Crohn's disease, or a healthy co-twin of an affected twin (not recorded which).

This chain joins TRBV5-4 and TRBJ2-1; the D call of TRBD1 rests on TCRdb alone, since no DNA is present to check it. Per the germline V gene, CDR1 is SGHNT and CDR2 is YYREEE (reference sequence). This CDR3 spans 13 amino acids. CDR3 region: CASSPQGGREQFF.

V is TRBV25-1 and J is TRBJ2-4; without DNA, the TCRdb call of TRBD2 cannot be checked. CDR3 length: 15 residues. CDR1 MGHDK and CDR2 SYGVNS come from the germline V gene. CDR3 sequence reads: CASSEIGGGWNIQYF.

The chain links TRBV6-2 or TRBV6-3 to TRBJ2-1; TCRdb designates TRBD2, a call that cannot be tested without DNA. The CDR3 consists of 15 residues. The germline V gene encodes CDR1 MNHEY and CDR2 SVGEGT. The CDR3 region is CASRPSGGANNEQFF.

The J gene is TRBJ2-3, the V gene TRBV2. This CDR3 has 15 residues. Germline assignment: CDR1 SNHLY and CDR2 FYNNEI. CDR3 sequence reads: CASREIDGDRATQYF.

The V call is TRBV27, the J call TRBJ2-5; checking the TCRdb D call of TRBD1 is not possible without DNA. Per germline, CDR1 MNHEY and CDR2 SMNVEV (reference sequence). CDR3 length equals 13 residues. The CDR3 protein is CASSPLRGETQYF.

V gene TRBV6-1 combines with J gene TRBJ2-5; the D call from TCRdb, TRBD2, cannot be confirmed without DNA. The V gene's germline CDR1 is MNHNS and CDR2 SASEGT. This CDR3 is 16 amino acids long. The CDR3 sequence: CASRRTSGGGQETQYF.

The CDR3 is CASSSSKPIYF. The chain combines TRBV12-3 or TRBV12-4 with TRBJ1-3. The CDR3 is made up of 11 amino acids.

The chain combines TRBV6-5 with TRBJ2-6. There are 17 residues in the CDR3. Germline values: CDR1 MNHEY, CDR2 SVGAGI. The CDR3 region is CASSYSNSISGANVLTF.

The chain has TRBV20-1 and TRBJ2-1; with no DNA, the TCRdb D assignment of TRBD2 cannot be verified. This CDR3 is 13 amino acids long. Germline values: CDR1 DFQATT, CDR2 SNEGSKA (reference sequence). CDR3 sequence: CSGLAGGRGEQFF.

The V gene is TRBV7-8, the J gene TRBJ2-3. Germline V gene sequence: CDR1 SGHVS, CDR2 FQNEAQ. The CDR3 spans 14 residues. CDR3: CASSFDGRTDTQYF.

V gene TRBV10-3 combines with J gene TRBJ2-1; TCRdb indicates TRBD1, and absent DNA this call remains unverified. The CDR3 contains 16 residues. Germline V gene data show CDR1 as ENHRY and CDR2 as SYGVKD. CDR3 in amino acids: CAISEPETIGGNEQFF.

The J gene is TRBJ2-1, the V gene TRBV19. Germline CDR1 LNHDA, CDR2 SQIVND (reference sequence). The CDR3 spans 17 residues. The CDR3 is CASSPRVFRDSYNEQFF.

The chain uses TRBV6-5 and TRBJ2-5; without DNA, the TCRdb call of TRBD1 cannot be checked. The CDR3 has 17 residues. The germline CDR1 and CDR2 sequences are MNHEY and SVGAGI. The CDR3 sequence: CASSLRSGTVSQETQYF.

The chain employs TRBV7-2 and TRBJ2-3; TCRdb reports TRBD1, a call that lacks DNA to check it against. The CDR3 extends over 15 amino acids. CDR1 SGHTA and CDR2 FQGNSA come from the germline V gene. Here the CDR3 reads CASSMGPQFTDTQYF. The full variable domain, completed using reference TRBV7-2 and TRBJ2-3, is GAGVSQSPSNKVTEKGKDVELRCDPISGHTALYWYRQSLGQGLEFLIYFQGNSAPDKSGLPSDRFSAERTGGSVSTLTIQRTQQEDSAVYLCASSMGPQFTDTQYFGPGTRLTVL.

The chain is built from TRBV5-6 and TRBJ1-2; TCRdb calls TRBD1, which cannot be checked without DNA. The CDR3 sequence is 16 residues long. Germline assignment: CDR1 SGHDT and CDR2 YYEEEE. This chain's CDR3 is CASSSQGQFVLYGYTF. The variable domain in full, completed from reference TRBV5-6 and TRBJ1-2, reads DAGVTQSPTHLIKTRGQQVTLRCSPKSGHDTVSWYQQALGQGPQFIFQYYEEEERQRGNFPDRFSGHQFPNYSSELNVNALLLGDSALYLCASSSQGQFVLYGYTFGSGTRLTVV.

The chain carries TRBV7-8 and TRBJ2-1; absent DNA, TCRdb's TRBD1 call cannot be checked. Germline-derived CDR1 and CDR2 are SGHVS and FQNEAQ. The CDR3 consists of 14 residues. CDR3 region: CASSYLGVSNEQFF.

The V and J genes are TRBV12-3 or TRBV12-4 and TRBJ2-4. The CDR3 runs 14 residues. The CDR3 spells CASSLETSGNIQYF.

The gene calls are TRBV23-1 and TRBJ2-4; TCRdb's D call, TRBD1, is unchecked because there is no DNA. TRBV23-1 is an ORF for which the function is uncertain. The CDR3 covers 16 residues. CDR3 loop: CASSKGGGDIRDIQYF.

The chain joins TRBV2 to TRBJ2-1; TCRdb names TRBD1, which stays unverified in the absence of DNA. Germline V CDR1 and CDR2: SNHLY, FYNNEI. The CDR3 runs to 12 residues. The CDR3 protein is CASSTGYNEQFF. Together with reference TRBV2 and TRBJ2-1, the CDR3 gives the full variable domain: EPEVTQTPSHQVTQMGQEVILRCVPISNHLYFYWYRQILGQKVEFLVSFYNNEISEKSEIFDDQFSVERPDGSNFTLKIRSTKLEDSAMYFCASSTGYNEQFFGPGTRLTVL.

The CDR3 loop is CASSQDPSQPQHF. The chain employs TRBV4-1 and TRBJ1-5. In germline, CDR1 is MGHRA, CDR2 YSYEKL. The CDR3 is 13 amino acids.

This rearrangement joins TRBV29-1 to TRBJ1-5; TCRdb indicates TRBD1, and absent DNA this call remains unverified. Germline CDR1 is SQVTM and CDR2 is ANQGSEA. This CDR3 is 13 amino acids long. The CDR3 loop reads CSVRVAQQEPQHF.